This T cell receptor (beta chain) comes out of a study of T cells in Graves' hyperthyroidism and ophthalmopathy. Whole-study findings and limits: Most thyroid clonotypes with frequency above 0.001 were detected in blood.

Across 18 months, stable Graves' hyperthyroidism was marked by no progression to ophthalmopathy. Amplified TCR beta CDR3 regions derived from RNA transcripts. Carried out on the TCR CDR3, a first-round RT-PCR used the HTBI primer set. One entry per CDR3 protein results from TCRdb running MiXCR on the multiplex PCR reads. The table includes under 400,000 distinct CDR3 sequences, about 15% detected once. This clonotype was counted only a few times. Its antigen is still unknown. CDR1 MNHEY and CDR2 SMNVEV come from the germline V gene (reference sequence). This CDR3 comprises 18 residues. Germline trimming cut 8 bases from V and 9 bases from J; bases unmatched to any gene: 22.

The sequenced material came from blood. J is TRBJ1-6 and V is TRBV27, with 7 nucleotides matching TRBD1. The sequence was collected from a man in his thirties or forties with Graves' hyperthyroidism. Written as DNA, the CDR3 is TGTGCCAGCTCCTCCTCAGGGGGACGCGGACAGACTTTTTCACCCCTCCACTTT. It is translated as CASSSSGGRGQTFSPLHF.